These 8 T cell receptor beta chains were sequenced from one sample in a study of blood T cell repertoires in COVID-19. The assay was immunoSEQ multiplex PCR, and TCRdb's table has in-frame clones only and misses some. The profile shows about 190,000 clones, roughly 80% of them singletons. What was sequenced was peripheral blood. These receptors all stem from a man in his sixties with acute or convalescent COVID-19.

V usage is TRBV19 and J usage is TRBJ2-1; TRBD2 agrees at 13 bases. Losses at the gene ends were 8 bases for V and 0 bases for J; bases not matched to a gene: 16. The germline V gene has CDR1 LNHDA and CDR2 SQIVND (reference sequence). CDR3 length: 20 amino acids. The CDR3 coding sequence is TGTGCCAGTTCGTCTAGGACTAGCGGGAGCAAGTTCGGCTCCTACAATGAGCAGTTCTTC. Amino acids: CASSSRTSGSKFGSYNEQFF.

V and J are TRBV6-1 and TRBJ2-7; weak D call: TRBD1 (5 bases). Between the trimmed V and J ends, which lost 2 bases and 5 bases, there was a span of 10 bases. This CDR3 comprises 13 residues. The germline V gene encodes CDR1 MNHNS and CDR2 SASEGT. CDR3 in amino acids: CASSERGIHEQYF. CDR3 nucleotides: TGTGCCAGCAGTGAAAGGGGCATCCACGAGCAGTACTTC.

The rearrangement uses TRBV7-2 and TRBJ1-1; D remains ambiguous. The CDR3 loop spans 15 amino acids. Trimming took 1 base from V and 0 from J, leaving 9 bases between them. The germline gives CDR1 SGHTA, CDR2 FQGNSA. The CDR3 coding sequence is TGTGCCAGCAGCTTAGTTGGCGGAATGAACACTGAAGCTTTCTTT. Its translation: CASSLVGGMNTEAFF.

The chain joins TRBV9 to TRBJ2-7, with TRBD2 matching 16 bases. CDR1 is SGDLS, CDR2 YYNGEE, per germline. Losses at the gene ends were 4 bases for V and 1 base for J; bases not matched to a gene: 8. CDR3 length: 18 amino acids. CDR3 in DNA: TGTGCCAGCAGCCCACTGGGACTAGCGGGGGGGAAATCCTACGAGCAGTACTTC. Translated, it gives CASSPLGLAGGKSYEQYF. The full variable domain, its missing parts supplied by reference TRBV9 and TRBJ2-7, is DSGVTQTPKHLITATGQRVTLRCSPRSGDLSVYWYQQSLDQGLQFLIQYYNGEERAKGNILERFSAQQFPDLHSELNLSSLELGDSALYFCASSPLGLAGGKSYEQYFGPGTRLTVT.

This clone was seen only once. The chain carries TRBV29-1 and TRBJ2-1, with a possible D match to TRBD2 (5 bases). The CDR3 consists of 12 residues. Trimming stripped 3 bases from V and 9 bases from J, with 12 bases between. Germline CDR1 reads SQVTM; CDR2 reads ANQGSEA. CDR3 sequence: CSVDSLVGEQFF. CDR3 DNA: TGCAGCGTTGATTCACTAGTGGGTGAGCAGTTCTTC.

This chain connects TRBV4-2 to TRBJ2-1; maybe TRBD2 (6 bases). Germline V gene sequence: CDR1 LGHNA, CDR2 YNFKEQ. V dropped 0 bases and J dropped 8 bases, with 17 bases sitting between them. This CDR3 is 16 amino acids long. The CDR3 region is CASSQEKGRIGHEQFF. CDR3 DNA sequence: TGTGCCAGCAGCCAAGAGAAGGGGAGGATCGGGCATGAGCAGTTCTTC.

The sample holds one count of this clone. V gene TRBV6-5 combines with J gene TRBJ1-2; D is possibly TRBD1 (6 bases). Germline V gene sequence: CDR1 MNHEY, CDR2 SVGAGI. This CDR3 spans 13 amino acids. V shed 4 bases and J shed 2 bases, with 8 bases lying between them. The CDR3 nucleotides read TGTGCCAGCAGTTCACAGGGAAACTATGGCTACACCTTC. Translation gives CASSSQGNYGYTF.

The rearrangement uses TRBV10-3 and TRBJ1-3; a possible D gene is TRBD1 (5 bases). V gave up 3 bases and J gave up 0 bases, with 12 bases separating them. Germline V gene sequence: CDR1 ENHRY, CDR2 SYGVKD. The CDR3 contains 16 residues. In DNA form, the CDR3 reads TGTGCCATCAGTGATCTGGGAAGGGGCTCTGGAAACACCATATATTTT. This encodes CAISDLGRGSGNTIYF.